These 12 T cell receptor beta chains share one sample of origin, sequenced in a study of T cell repertoires in cytomegalovirus infection. TCRdb analysed the reads with MiXCR anew, one entry per CDR3 protein. This table holds 100,000 to 150,000 distinct CDR3 sequences, 20% to 30% found once. These receptors' antigens are unknown. The sample was PBMCs, sequenced either directly or after in vitro stimulation (not recorded which). Receptors originate from a human donor in good health (CMV status not recorded). Some clones in this sample may be carry-over from other donors' samples.

The V and J genes are TRBV11-2 and TRBJ1-6; no reliable D call. Looked up from germline, CDR1 is SGHAT and CDR2 is FQNNGV. This CDR3 comprises 12 residues. V was trimmed by 4 bases and J by 13 bases, leaving 11 bases between them. CDR3 DNA sequence: TGTGCCAGCAGCTCCAGCAACAATCCCCTCCACTTT. It is translated as CASSSSNNPLHF.

This clonotype was found many times. The J gene is TRBJ2-5, the V gene TRBV6-1; D gene uncertain. Per germline, CDR1 MNHNS and CDR2 SASEGT. Between the trimmed V and J ends, which lost 7 bases and 3 bases, there was a span of 18 bases. This CDR3 has 15 residues. The CDR3 loop reads CASTPLLPSKETQYF. CDR3 bases: TGTGCCAGCACCCCGCTACTACCATCTAAAGAGACCCAGTACTTC.

This clonotype came up once. The CDR3 loop is CASSSLGLVPTDTQYF. The DNA of the CDR3 is TGTGCCAGCAGCTCCCTCGGACTAGTCCCCACAGATACGCAGTATTTT. The chain combines TRBV7-3 with TRBJ2-3, with TRBD2 matching over 7 bases. Trimming cost V 4 bases and J 2 bases; bases outside gene matches: 9. Germline CDR1 and CDR2: SGHTA and FQGTGA. The CDR3 runs 16 residues.

This clonotype was seen a handful of times. This sequence joins TRBV24-1 and TRBJ2-5; perhaps TRBD1 as D (5 bases). The CDR3 length is 14 residues. The ends were cut back, 5 bases at V and 1 base at J, with 10 bases in the middle. Germline CDR1 reads KGHDR; CDR2 reads SFDVKD. CDR3 in amino acids: CATSGGATQETQYF. CDR3 sequence (DNA): TGTGCCACCAGTGGTGGGGCTACCCAAGAGACCCAGTACTTC.

This clonotype was seen more than once but under ten times. V and J are TRBV29-1 and TRBJ1-3, with D uncertain. The CDR3 contains 13 residues. V was clipped by 2 bases and J by 3 bases, with 8 bases between them. The germline V gene has CDR1 SQVTM and CDR2 ANQGSEA. Here the CDR3 reads CSVERESGNTIYF. The CDR3 DNA reads TGCAGCGTTGAAAGGGAGAGTGGAAACACCATATATTTT.

V gene TRBV19 combines with J gene TRBJ1-3; maybe TRBD1 (6 bases). The germline V and J ends were trimmed by 3 bases and 5 bases, with 17 bases remaining between them. Germline CDR1 and CDR2: LNHDA and SQIVND (reference sequence). The CDR3 runs to 16 residues. DNA of the CDR3: TGTGCCAGTAGTATGCGGGACACTCGGCGTAGAAACACCATATATTTT. Translation gives CASSMRDTRRRNTIYF.

For this clonotype: One junction end does not reproduce the germline sequence, and a read error may be involved. V and J are TRBV5-3 and TRBJ2-5, with a tentative D call TRBD2 (5 bases). TRBV5-3 is known as an ORF, though its function is uncertain. The CDR3 has 16 residues. In DNA form, the CDR3 reads TGTGCCAGCAGCTTGGAGGCTAGCAGATCCCAAGAGACCCAGTACTTC. The encoded protein is CASSLEASRSQETQYF.

Only a few counts were recorded for this clonotype. The chain links TRBV7-2 to TRBJ2-1; TRBD2 matches 8 bases. This CDR3 region has 18 residues. Per germline, CDR1 SGHTA and CDR2 FQGNSA. V trimming: 2 bases; J trimming: 3 bases; junction bases outside the gene matches: 12. The CDR3 reads CASSLQPLLADNYNEQFF. CDR3 in DNA: TGTGCCAGCAGCTTACAGCCTCTACTAGCGGATAACTACAATGAGCAGTTCTTC.

The chain carries TRBV20-1 and TRBJ2-1; D may be TRBD1 or TRBD2 (5 bases each). The V gene lost 3 bases and the J gene lost 1 base, with 10 bases spanning the gap. CDR1 is DFQATT and CDR2 is SNEGSKA in the germline V gene (reference sequence). The CDR3 has 14 amino acids. Written as DNA, the CDR3 is TGCAGTGCTAGCACGGGACCTTCCTACAATGAGCAGTTCTTC. It specifies CSASTGPSYNEQFF.

This clonotype occurred many times. The CDR3 sequence is CASAHRALNSPLHF. The CDR3 DNA reads TGTGCCAGCGCACACAGGGCCCTCAATTCACCCCTCCACTTT. The chain has TRBV11-3 and TRBJ1-6; D may be TRBD1 (6 bases). The CDR3 consists of 14 residues. V lost 8 bases to trimming and J lost 7 bases, with 15 bases between them. CDR1 and CDR2 (germline): SGHNT, YENEEA.

The V and J genes are TRBV19 and TRBJ2-3; the match to TRBD2 covers 14 bases. Unmatched junction bases numbered 6, after V lost 9 bases and J lost 4 bases. Germline values: CDR1 LNHDA, CDR2 SQIVND (reference sequence). The CDR3 is 15 amino acids. CDR3 coding DNA: TGTGCCAGCCAAGGGACTAGCGGGAGCTCAGATACGCAGTATTTT. Translation gives CASQGTSGSSDTQYF. Together with reference TRBV19 and TRBJ2-3, the CDR3 gives the full variable domain: DGGITQSPKYLFRKEGQNVTLSCEQNLNHDAMYWYRQDPGQGLRLIYYSQIVNDFQKGDIAEGYSVSREKKESFPLTVTSAQKNPTAFYLCASQGTSGSSDTQYFGPGTRLTVL.

J is TRBJ2-7 and V is TRBV9; D is perhaps TRBD2 (6 bases). Deletions cut 4 bases from V and 4 bases from J, with 15 bases between. Germline V gives CDR1 SGDLS, CDR2 YYNGEE. The CDR3 is 14 amino acids. The CDR3 DNA sequence: TGTGCCAGCAGCCCTCGGGACGCGGGGTACGAGCAGTACGTC. Amino acids: CASSPRDAGYEQYV.